What follows describes a single TCR beta chain. Its matching antigen is unknown. The data belong to a study of beta chain features in type 1 diabetes. Study in general: Age, gender and cell yields were alike across patients and healthy donors. Study conclusions and caveats: Patients showed naive, central memory and Treg TCRB repertoires that appeared more similar than those of healthy donors.

The CDR3 is 16 amino acids. The germline CDR1 and CDR2 sequences are LNHNV and YYDKDF (reference sequence). Germline trimming cut 4 bases from V and 4 bases from J; bases unmatched to any gene: 9. Investigators reverse transcribed all isolated RNA, so they sequenced expressed TCRB transcripts. Measured with immunoSEQ multiplex PCR; TCRdb has only the in-frame clones, and not every one. The sample has 330,000 or so clones, around 15% seen once; the top ten hold over 5.5%. Cells sorted by CD45RO/CCR7/CD25/CD127/CD95/CD27 comprised CD4+ naive, central memory, regulatory and stem cell-like memory cells. This sequence joins TRBV15 and TRBJ1-2, with TRBD1 identical over 10 bases. The sequenced sample was central memory CD4+ T cells from blood. The sequence derives from a man aged 30 to 39 in good health. CDR3 DNA: TGTGCCACCAGCACCCCCGGGACAGGGGTCGTCTATGGCTACACCTTC. Translation gives CATSTPGTGVVYGYTF.